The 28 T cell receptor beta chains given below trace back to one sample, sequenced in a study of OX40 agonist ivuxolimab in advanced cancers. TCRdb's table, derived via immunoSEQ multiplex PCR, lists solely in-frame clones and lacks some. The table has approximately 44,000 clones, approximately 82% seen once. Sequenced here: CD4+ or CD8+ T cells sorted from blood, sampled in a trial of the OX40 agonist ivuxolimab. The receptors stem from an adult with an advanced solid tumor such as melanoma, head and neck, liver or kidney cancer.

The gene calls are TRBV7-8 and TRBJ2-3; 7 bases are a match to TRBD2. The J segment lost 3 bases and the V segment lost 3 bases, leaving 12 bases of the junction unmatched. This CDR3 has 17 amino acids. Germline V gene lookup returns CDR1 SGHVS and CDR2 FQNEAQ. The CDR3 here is CASSFTRGGRGTDTQYF. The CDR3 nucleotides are TGTGCCAGCAGCTTCACCCGTGGCGGGAGAGGAACAGATACGCAGTATTTT.

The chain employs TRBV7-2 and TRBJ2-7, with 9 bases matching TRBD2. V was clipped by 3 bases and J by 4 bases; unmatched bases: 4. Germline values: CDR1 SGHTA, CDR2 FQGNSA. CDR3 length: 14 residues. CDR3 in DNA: TGTGCCAGCAGCTTTAGCGGGAGAGGGTACGAGCAGTACTTC. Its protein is CASSFSGRGYEQYF.

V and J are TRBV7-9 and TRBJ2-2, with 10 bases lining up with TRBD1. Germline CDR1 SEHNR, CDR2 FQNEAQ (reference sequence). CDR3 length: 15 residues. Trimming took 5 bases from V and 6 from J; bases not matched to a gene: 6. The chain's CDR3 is CASSAGQGVPGELFF. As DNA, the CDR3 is TGTGCCAGCAGCGCTGGACAGGGGGTGCCCGGGGAGCTGTTTTTT.

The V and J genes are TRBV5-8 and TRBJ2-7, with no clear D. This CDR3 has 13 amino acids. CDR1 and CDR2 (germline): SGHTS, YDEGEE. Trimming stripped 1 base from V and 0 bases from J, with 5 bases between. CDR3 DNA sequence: TGTGCCAGCAGCTTGAGGACCTCCTACGAGCAGTACTTC. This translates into CASSLRTSYEQYF. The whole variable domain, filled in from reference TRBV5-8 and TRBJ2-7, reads EAGVTQSPTHLIKTRGQQATLRCSPISGHTSVYWYQQALGLGLQFLLWYDEGEERNRGNFPPRFSGRQFPNYSSELNVNALELEDSALYLCASSLRTSYEQYFGPGTRLTVT.

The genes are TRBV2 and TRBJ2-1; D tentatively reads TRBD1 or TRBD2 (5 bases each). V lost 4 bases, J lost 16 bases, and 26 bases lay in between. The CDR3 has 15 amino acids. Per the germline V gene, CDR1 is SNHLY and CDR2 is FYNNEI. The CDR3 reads CASSVAGTGPSRLFF. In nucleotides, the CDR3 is TGTGCCAGCAGTGTTGCAGGGACCGGGCCTAGCAGGCTTTTCTTC.

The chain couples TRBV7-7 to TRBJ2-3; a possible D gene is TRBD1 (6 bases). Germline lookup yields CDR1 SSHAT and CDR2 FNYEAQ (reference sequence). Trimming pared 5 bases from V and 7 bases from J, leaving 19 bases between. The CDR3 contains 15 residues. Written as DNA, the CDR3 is TGTGCCAGCAGCCCAAAGCACAGGGTGGGAAATACGCAGTATTTT. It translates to CASSPKHRVGNTQYF.

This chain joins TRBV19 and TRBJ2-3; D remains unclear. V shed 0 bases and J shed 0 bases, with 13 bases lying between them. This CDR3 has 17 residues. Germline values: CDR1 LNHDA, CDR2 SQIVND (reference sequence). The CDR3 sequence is CASSIEGEASSTDTQYF. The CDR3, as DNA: TGTGCCAGTAGTATAGAGGGCGAGGCATCTAGCACAGATACGCAGTATTTT. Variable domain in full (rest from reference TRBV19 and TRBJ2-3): DGGITQSPKYLFRKEGQNVTLSCEQNLNHDAMYWYRQDPGQGLRLIYYSQIVNDFQKGDIAEGYSVSREKKESFPLTVTSAQKNPTAFYLCASSIEGEASSTDTQYFGPGTRLTVL.

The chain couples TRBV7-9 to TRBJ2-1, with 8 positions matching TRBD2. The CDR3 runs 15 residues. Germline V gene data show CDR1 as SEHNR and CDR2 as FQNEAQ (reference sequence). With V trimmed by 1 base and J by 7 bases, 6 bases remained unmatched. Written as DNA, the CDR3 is TGTGCCAGCAGCTTAGGGCCGGGGGGGCAGAATGAGCAGTTCTTC. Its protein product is CASSLGPGGQNEQFF. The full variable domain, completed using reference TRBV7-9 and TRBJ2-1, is DTGVSQNPRHKITKRGQNVTFRCDPISEHNRLYWYRQTLGQGPEFLTYFQNEAQLEKSRLLSDRFSAERPKGSFSTLEIQRTEQGDSAMYLCASSLGPGGQNEQFFGPGTRLTVL.

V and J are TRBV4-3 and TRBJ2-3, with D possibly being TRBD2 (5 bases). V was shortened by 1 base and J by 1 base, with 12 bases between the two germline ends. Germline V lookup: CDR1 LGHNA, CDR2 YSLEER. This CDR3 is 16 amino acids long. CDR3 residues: CASSQGLSGGTDTQYF. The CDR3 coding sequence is TGCGCCAGCAGCCAAGGACTAAGCGGAGGCACAGATACGCAGTATTTT.

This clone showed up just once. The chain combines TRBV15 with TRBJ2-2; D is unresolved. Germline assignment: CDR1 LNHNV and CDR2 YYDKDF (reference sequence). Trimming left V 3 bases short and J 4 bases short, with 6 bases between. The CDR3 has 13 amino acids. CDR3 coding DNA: TGTGCCACCAGCAGTTCAGGCACCGGGGAGCTGTTTTTT. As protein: CATSSSGTGELFF.

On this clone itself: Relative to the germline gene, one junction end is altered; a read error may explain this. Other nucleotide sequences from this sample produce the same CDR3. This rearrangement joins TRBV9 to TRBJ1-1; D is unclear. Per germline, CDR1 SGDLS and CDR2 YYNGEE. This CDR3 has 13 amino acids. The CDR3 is CASSVDRNTEAFF. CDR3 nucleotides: TGTGCCAGCAGCGTAGACCGGAACACCGAAGCTTTCTTT.

For the CDR3, the DNA is TGTGCCAGCAGCTTGGCCGGCCGGGATAACTATGGCTACACCTTC. It specifies CASSLAGRDNYGYTF. The chain has TRBV5-4 and TRBJ1-2, with D unresolved. V dropped 0 bases and J dropped 1 base, with 10 bases sitting between them. Germline V gene sequence: CDR1 SGHNT, CDR2 YYREEE (reference sequence). The CDR3 length is 15 residues.

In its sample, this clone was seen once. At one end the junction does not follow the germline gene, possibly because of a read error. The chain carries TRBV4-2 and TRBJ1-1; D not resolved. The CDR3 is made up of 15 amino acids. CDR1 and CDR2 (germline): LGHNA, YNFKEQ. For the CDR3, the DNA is TGTGCCAGCAGCCAAGTCGAAAGGAAGAACTCTGAAGCTTTCTTT. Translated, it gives CASSQVERKNSEAFF.

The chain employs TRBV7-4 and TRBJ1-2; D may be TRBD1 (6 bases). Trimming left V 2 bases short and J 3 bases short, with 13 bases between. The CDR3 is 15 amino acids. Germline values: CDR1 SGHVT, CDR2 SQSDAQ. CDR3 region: CASSLSIGGYYGYTF. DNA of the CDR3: TGTGCCAGCAGCTTAAGCATAGGGGGGTACTATGGCTACACCTTC. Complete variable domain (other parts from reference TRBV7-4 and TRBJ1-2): GAGVSQSPRYKVAKRGRDVALRCDSISGHVTLYWYRQTLGQGSEVLTYSQSDAQRDKSGRPSGRFSAERPERSVSTLKIQRTEQGDSAVYLCASSLSIGGYYGYTFGSGTRLTVV.

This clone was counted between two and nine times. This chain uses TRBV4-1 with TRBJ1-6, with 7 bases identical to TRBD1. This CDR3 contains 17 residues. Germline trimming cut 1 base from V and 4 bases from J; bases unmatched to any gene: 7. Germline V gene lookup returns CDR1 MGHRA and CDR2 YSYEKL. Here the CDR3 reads CASSQAGDRSYNSPLHF. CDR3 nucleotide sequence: TGCGCCAGCAGCCAAGCGGGGGACAGAAGTTATAATTCACCCCTCCACTTT.

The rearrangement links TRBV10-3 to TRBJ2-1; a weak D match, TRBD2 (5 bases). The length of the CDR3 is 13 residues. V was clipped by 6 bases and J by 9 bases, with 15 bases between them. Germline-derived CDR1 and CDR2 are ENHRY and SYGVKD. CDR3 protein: CAISREGFGEQFF. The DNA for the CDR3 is TGTGCCATCAGCCGAGAGGGATTTGGTGAGCAGTTCTTC.

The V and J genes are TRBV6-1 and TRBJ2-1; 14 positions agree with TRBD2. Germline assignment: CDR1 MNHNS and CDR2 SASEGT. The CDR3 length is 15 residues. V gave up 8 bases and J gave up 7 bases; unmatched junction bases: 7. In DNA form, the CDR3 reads TGTGCCAGCGGGTTGACTAGCGGGGGGGCGAATGAGCAGTTCTTC. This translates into CASGLTSGGANEQFF.

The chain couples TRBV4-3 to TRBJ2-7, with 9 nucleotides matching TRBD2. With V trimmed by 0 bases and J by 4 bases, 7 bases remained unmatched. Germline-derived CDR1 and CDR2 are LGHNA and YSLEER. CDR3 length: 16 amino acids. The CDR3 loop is CASSQEASGDHYEQYF. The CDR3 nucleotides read TGCGCCAGCAGCCAAGAGGCTAGCGGGGATCATTACGAGCAGTACTTC.

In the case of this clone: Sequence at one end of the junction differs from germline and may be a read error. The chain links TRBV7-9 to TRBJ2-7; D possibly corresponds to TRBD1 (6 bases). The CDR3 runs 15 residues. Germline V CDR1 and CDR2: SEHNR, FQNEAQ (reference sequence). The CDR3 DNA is TGCGCCAGCAGCCCCGAAGGGGGACGGAGCTCCGAGCAGTACTTC. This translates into CASSPEGGRSSEQYF. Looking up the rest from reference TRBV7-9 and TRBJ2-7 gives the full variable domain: DTGVSQNPRHKITKRGQNVTFRCDPISEHNRLYWYRQTLGQGPEFLTYFQNEAQLEKSRLLSDRFSAERPKGSFSTLEIQRTEQGDSAMYLCASSPEGGRSSEQYFGPGTRLTVT.

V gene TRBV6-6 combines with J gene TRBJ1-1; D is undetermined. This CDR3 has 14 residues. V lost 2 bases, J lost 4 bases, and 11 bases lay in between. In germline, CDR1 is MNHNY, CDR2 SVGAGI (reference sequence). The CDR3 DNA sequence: TGTGCCAGCAGTTACGACACACCGGTCACTGAAGCTTTCTTT. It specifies CASSYDTPVTEAFF.

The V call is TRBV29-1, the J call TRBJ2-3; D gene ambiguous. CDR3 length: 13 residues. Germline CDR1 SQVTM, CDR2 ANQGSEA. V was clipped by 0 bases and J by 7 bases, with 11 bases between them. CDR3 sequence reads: CSVEDHRLYTQYF. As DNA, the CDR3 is TGCAGCGTTGAAGATCATAGACTCTATACGCAGTATTTT.

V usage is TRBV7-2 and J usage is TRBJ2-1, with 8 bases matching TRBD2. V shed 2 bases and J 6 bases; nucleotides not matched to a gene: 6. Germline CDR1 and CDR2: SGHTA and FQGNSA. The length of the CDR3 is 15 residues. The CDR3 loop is CASSLSGSQGNEQFF. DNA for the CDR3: TGTGCCAGCAGCTTAAGCGGGAGCCAGGGCAATGAGCAGTTCTTC.

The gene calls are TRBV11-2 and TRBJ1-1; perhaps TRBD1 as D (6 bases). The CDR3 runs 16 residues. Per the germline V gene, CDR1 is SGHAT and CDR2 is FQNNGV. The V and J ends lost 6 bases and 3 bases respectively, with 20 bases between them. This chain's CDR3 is CASSFSRTVSYTEAFF. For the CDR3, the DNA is TGTGCCAGCAGTTTCTCCCGGACAGTAAGCTACACTGAAGCTTTCTTT.

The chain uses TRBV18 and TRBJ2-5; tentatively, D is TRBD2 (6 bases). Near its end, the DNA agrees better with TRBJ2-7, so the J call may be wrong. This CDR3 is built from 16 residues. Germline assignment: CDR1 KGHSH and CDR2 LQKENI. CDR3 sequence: CASSPLPPGSGYEQYF. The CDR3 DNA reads TGTGCCAGCTCACCCTTACCCCCCGGGAGTGGCTACGAGCAGTACTTC.

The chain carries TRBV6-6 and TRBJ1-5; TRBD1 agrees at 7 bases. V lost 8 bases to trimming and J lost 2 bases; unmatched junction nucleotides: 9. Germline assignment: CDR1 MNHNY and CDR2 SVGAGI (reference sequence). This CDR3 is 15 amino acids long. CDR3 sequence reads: CASLLAQGGNQPQHF. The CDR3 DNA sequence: TGTGCCAGCCTGTTGGCGCAGGGGGGCAATCAGCCCCAGCATTTT.

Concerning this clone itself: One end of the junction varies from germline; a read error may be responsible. The CDR3 DNA sequence: TGTGCCAGTAGCATAGGGGGCAGGGGTATGGGCAATCAGCCCCAGCATTTT. Amino acid sequence: CASSIGGRGMGNQPQHF. The genes are TRBV19 and TRBJ1-5, with TRBD1 matching over 7 bases. The CDR3 is made up of 17 amino acids. Germline V gene data show CDR1 as LNHDA and CDR2 as SQIVND (reference sequence).

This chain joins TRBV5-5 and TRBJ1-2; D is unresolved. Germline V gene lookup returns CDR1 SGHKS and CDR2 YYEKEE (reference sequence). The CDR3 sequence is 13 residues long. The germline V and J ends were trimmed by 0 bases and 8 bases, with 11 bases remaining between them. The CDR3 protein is CASSLGDIRGYTF. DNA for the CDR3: TGTGCCAGCAGCTTGGGCGACATAAGGGGCTACACCTTC.

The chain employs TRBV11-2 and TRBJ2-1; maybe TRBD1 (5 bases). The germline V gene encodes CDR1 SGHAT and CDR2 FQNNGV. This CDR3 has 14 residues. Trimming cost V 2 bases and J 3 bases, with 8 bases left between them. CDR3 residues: CASSLWQGYNEQFF. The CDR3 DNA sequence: TGTGCCAGCAGCTTATGGCAGGGCTACAATGAGCAGTTCTTC. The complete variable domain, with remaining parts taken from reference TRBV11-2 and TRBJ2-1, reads EAGVAQSPRYKIIEKRQSVAFWCNPISGHATLYWYQQILGQGPKLLIQFQNNGVVDDSQLPKDRFSAERLKGVDSTLKIQPAKLEDSAVYLCASSLWQGYNEQFFGPGTRLTVL.